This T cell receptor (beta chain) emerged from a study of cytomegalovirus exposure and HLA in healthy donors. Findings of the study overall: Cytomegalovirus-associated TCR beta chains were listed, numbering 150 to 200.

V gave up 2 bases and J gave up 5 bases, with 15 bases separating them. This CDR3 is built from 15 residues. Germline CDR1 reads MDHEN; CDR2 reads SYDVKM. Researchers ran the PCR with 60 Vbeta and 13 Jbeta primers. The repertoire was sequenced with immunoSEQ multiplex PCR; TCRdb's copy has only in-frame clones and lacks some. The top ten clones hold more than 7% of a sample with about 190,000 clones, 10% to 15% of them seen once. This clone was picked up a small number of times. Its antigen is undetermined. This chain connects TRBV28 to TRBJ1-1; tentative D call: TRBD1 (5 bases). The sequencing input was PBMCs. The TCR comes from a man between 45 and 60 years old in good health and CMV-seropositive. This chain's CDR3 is CASSLQGTTVTEAFF. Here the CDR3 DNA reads TGTGCCAGCAGTTTACAGGGCACAACGGTGACTGAAGCTTTCTTT.